This entry describes one T cell receptor (beta chain). The method was immunoSEQ multiplex PCR; TCRdb's version includes in-frame clones alone and lacks a portion of them. The repertoire includes about 130,000 clones, 84% of them detected once, and 3.2% sits in the top ten. This entry belongs to a study of PD-L1 blockade in urothelial cancer. For the study at large: Male patients with bladder-origin urothelial cancer numbered about 90% of the roughly 29.

Time point in this sample: pretreatment peripheral blood. V lost 5 bases and J lost 1; bases outside the gene matches: 3. The germline V gene has CDR1 SQVTM and CDR2 ANQGSEA. This CDR3 contains 14 residues. The TCR sequence derives from a man between 50 and 59 years old with urothelial cancer. The chain links TRBV29-1 to TRBJ2-2, with TRBD1 matching over 8 bases. The sequences come from PBMCs, collected around atezolizumab (anti-PD-L1) treatment. The CDR3 here is CSVRGTGNTGELFF. DNA of the CDR3: TGCAGCGTTAGGGGGACAGGGAACACCGGGGAGCTGTTTTTT.